The next 19 T cell receptor beta chains were all read from a single sample in a study of blood T cells in healthy people across ages. Using a J-beta primer mix together with a sample-barcoded 5' primer, a second PCR was run for about 6 to 11 cycles. TCRdb passed the 5' RACE reads through MiXCR, listing each CDR3 protein once. The sample has about 800,000 distinct CDR3 sequences, roughly 50% seen once. The sequenced sample consisted of blood. These receptors were taken from a man in his thirties or forties in good health.

This clonotype showed up just once. The chain employs TRBV7-2 and TRBJ2-1; D is possibly TRBD1 (6 bases). Per germline, CDR1 SGHTA and CDR2 FQGNSA. V was clipped by 2 bases and J by 7 bases, with 21 bases between them. This CDR3 region has 17 residues. CDR3 amino acids: CASSLYPLTGRGNEQFF. The DNA for the CDR3 is TGTGCCAGCAGCTTATATCCTCTGACGGGAAGGGGGAATGAGCAGTTCTTC. Filled out from reference TRBV7-2 and TRBJ2-1, the complete variable domain reads GAGVSQSPSNKVTEKGKDVELRCDPISGHTALYWYRQSLGQGLEFLIYFQGNSAPDKSGLPSDRFSAERTGGSVSTLTIQRTQQEDSAVYLCASSLYPLTGRGNEQFFGPGTRLTVL.

This clonotype showed up just a few times. The chain uses TRBV14 and TRBJ2-1; 10 nucleotides align to TRBD2. Germline V lookup: CDR1 SGHDN, CDR2 FVKESK. J was trimmed by 4 bases and V by 0 bases; bases with no gene match: 6. This CDR3 contains 17 residues. In nucleotides, the CDR3 is TGTGCCAGCAGCCAAGATCTGACTAGCGGGTATTACAATGAGCAGTTCTTC. Translated: CASSQDLTSGYYNEQFF.

CDR3 nucleotides: TGCAGTGCTAGAGACGGACACAATGAGCAGTTCTTC. Encoded protein: CSARDGHNEQFF. The chain employs TRBV20-1 and TRBJ2-1; D is unresolved. Per the germline V gene, CDR1 is DFQATT and CDR2 is SNEGSKA (reference sequence). V lost 0 bases to trimming and J lost 5 bases, with 5 bases between them. CDR3 size: 12 residues.

The gene calls are TRBV1 and TRBJ1-2; the table names TRBD1, a call not compared with the DNA. TRBV1 is given as a pseudogene. The CDR3 runs to 12 residues. The CDR3 loop reads CTSNDRGSGYTF. DNA of the CDR3: TGCACCAGCAACGACAGAGGCTCCGGCTACACCTTC.

V usage is TRBV20-1 and J usage is TRBJ2-1; 14 bases agree with TRBD2. Germline CDR1 reads DFQATT; CDR2 reads SNEGSKA (reference sequence). Unmatched junction bases numbered 9, after V lost 3 bases and J lost 11 bases. The CDR3 spans 15 residues. The CDR3 is CSASLGTSGSAKQFF. The CDR3, as DNA: TGCAGTGCTAGTTTGGGGACTAGCGGGAGCGCCAAGCAGTTCTTC.

This clonotype was picked up a small number of times. This chain joins TRBV28 and TRBJ2-7, with TRBD2 identical over 13 bases. The J call may be wrong; the DNA end is better matched by TRBJ2-1. CDR3 length equals 16 residues. The germline V gene has CDR1 MDHEN and CDR2 SYDVKM. The CDR3, as DNA: TGTGCCAGCAGTACCCCGGGACTAGCGGGACTCTATGAGCAGTTCTTC. This gives the protein CASSTPGLAGLYEQFF.

A few counts support this clonotype. This chain links TRBV3-1 with TRBJ2-7; 8 bases are shared with TRBD2. Germline V gene lookup returns CDR1 LGHDT and CDR2 YNNKEL (reference sequence). Trimming removed 3 bases from V and 3 bases from J; junction bases left unmatched: 7. This CDR3 contains 15 residues. CDR3 nucleotide sequence: TGTGCCAGCAGCCAGGGAAGCGGGAGTTACTACGAGCAGTACTTC. Its protein product is CASSQGSGSYYEQYF.

This clonotype has a handful of counts. The V gene is TRBV6-1, the J gene TRBJ2-5, with 7 bases identical to TRBD2. The germline gives CDR1 MNHNS, CDR2 SASEGT. The V and J ends lost 0 bases and 5 bases, in that order; junction bases with no gene match: 9. The CDR3 loop spans 16 amino acids. The CDR3 here is CASSEAPGGRGETQYF. CDR3 sequence (DNA): TGTGCCAGCAGTGAAGCCCCCGGGGGGAGAGGTGAGACCCAGTACTTC.

This clonotype has just a few counts. The J gene is TRBJ1-6, the V gene TRBV2; tentative D call: TRBD1 (6 bases). Germline V gene data show CDR1 as SNHLY and CDR2 as FYNNEI. The CDR3 contains 14 residues. V lost 8 bases and J 6 bases, leaving 14 bases between the germline ends. For the CDR3, the DNA is TGTGCCAGCCAGCGGACAGTGGGTAATTCACCCCTCCACTTT. As protein: CASQRTVGNSPLHF.

The chain has TRBV25-1 and TRBJ1-4, with 7 bases that match TRBD1. This CDR3 region has 17 residues. V shed 6 bases, J shed 4 bases, and the junction held 14 bases outside the gene matches. Per the germline V gene, CDR1 is MGHDK and CDR2 is SYGVNS. CDR3 in DNA: TGTGCCAGCAGCCCCGGGGCCAAGACAGGGCGTAATGAAAAACTGTTTTTT. Residues: CASSPGAKTGRNEKLFF.

The chain combines TRBV20-1 with TRBJ2-5; 10 positions agree with TRBD2. CDR3 size: 12 residues. The V segment lost 7 bases and the J segment 11 bases; nucleotides outside the gene matches: 10. Germline V gives CDR1 DFQATT, CDR2 SNEGSKA (reference sequence). DNA of the CDR3: TGCAGTGTTAGCGGGAGGCCCAATGAGCAGTACTTC. Amino acids: CSVSGRPNEQYF.

The V gene is TRBV7-2, the J gene TRBJ2-5; tentative D call: TRBD2 (7 bases). Trimming took 4 bases from V and 5 from J, leaving 20 bases between them. Germline loops: CDR1 SGHTA, CDR2 FQGNSA. The CDR3 loop spans 16 amino acids. CDR3 protein: CASSSIKGGGGETQYF. In DNA form, the CDR3 reads TGTGCCAGCAGCTCCATCAAAGGGGGGGGTGGTGAGACCCAGTACTTC.

V gene TRBV5-6 combines with J gene TRBJ2-7, with D possibly being TRBD2 (6 bases). The length of the CDR3 is 16 residues. The ends were cut back, 4 bases at V and 2 bases at J, with 19 bases in the middle. The germline CDR1 and CDR2 sequences are SGHDT and YYEEEE. This CDR3 is CASSPRGDLPPYEQYF. Written as DNA, the CDR3 is TGTGCCAGCAGCCCCCGCGGGGACCTCCCCCCCTACGAGCAGTACTTC.

This clonotype was counted a few times. The genes are TRBV7-2 and TRBJ2-3, with 8 bases aligning to TRBD2. V was clipped by 3 bases and J by 5 bases; unmatched bases: 4. This CDR3 is 14 amino acids long. Germline values: CDR1 SGHTA, CDR2 FQGNSA. CDR3 protein: CASSFREGVDTQYF. The DNA of the CDR3 is TGTGCCAGCAGCTTCCGGGAGGGCGTAGATACGCAGTATTTT.

This chain connects TRBV7-9 to TRBJ2-3; 9 nucleotides match TRBD1. Germline loops: CDR1 SEHNR, CDR2 FQNEAQ (reference sequence). Trimming at V came to 1 base and at J to 3 bases, leaving 11 bases not matched to a gene. CDR3 length equals 18 residues. CDR3 protein: CASSLGDRVDGGTDTQYF. The DNA for the CDR3 is TGTGCCAGCAGCTTAGGGGACAGGGTAGACGGCGGGACAGATACGCAGTATTTT.

To note about this clonotype: The junction does not match germline at one end; this may be a read error. This chain connects TRBV7-8 to TRBJ2-7; the D gene could be TRBD1 or TRBD2 (5 bases each). The DNA end is a closer match to TRBJ2-5, so the J assignment may be wrong. CDR3 size: 12 residues. Per germline, CDR1 SGHVS and CDR2 FQNEAQ. The CDR3 sequence is CASRTGQVTQYF. As DNA, the CDR3 is TGTGCCAGCAGGACGGGGCAAGTGACCCAGTACTTC.

The chain is built from TRBV20-1 and TRBJ2-5, with a possible D match to TRBD1 (5 bases). The germline gives CDR1 DFQATT, CDR2 SNEGSKA (reference sequence). There are 12 residues in the CDR3. In DNA form, the CDR3 reads TGCAGCATTGACAGCCTCCAAGAGACCCAGTACTTC. It is translated as CSIDSLQETQYF.

The rearrangement links TRBV6-6 to TRBJ1-2; D not resolved. This CDR3 is 17 amino acids long. Deletions cut 2 bases from V and 8 bases from J, with 24 bases between. Looked up from germline, CDR1 is MNHNY and CDR2 is SVGAGI (reference sequence). The CDR3 nucleotides read TGTGCCAGCAGTTACCCTAGAACCGACCCGGTGAGGAAGGGCTACACCTTC. Protein: CASSYPRTDPVRKGYTF.

The V call is TRBV15, the J call TRBJ2-1; D tentatively reads TRBD1 or TRBD2 (5 bases each). Germline V gives CDR1 LNHNV, CDR2 YYDKDF (reference sequence). Deletions cut 1 base from V and 8 bases from J, with 15 bases between. The CDR3 is 15 residues long. The CDR3 loop reads CATSRGPGRGDEQFF. For the CDR3, the DNA is TGTGCCACCAGCAGAGGGCCGGGGAGAGGGGATGAGCAGTTCTTC.